A single sample is the source of the 31 T cell receptor beta chains below, sequenced in a study of blood T cell repertoires in COVID-19. Here immunoSEQ multiplex PCR was the method, and the copy in TCRdb shows in-frame clones only, minus some. Among around 290,000 clones listed, 90% to 95% were seen once. Sequenced material: peripheral blood. These receptors were collected from a young woman with COVID-19, enrolled during active disease.

The CDR3 region has the DNA TGTGCCAGCAGCTTGGTTCAGGGGGCTGTAGATACGCAGTATTTT. Translated: CASSLVQGAVDTQYF. The chain carries TRBV5-6 and TRBJ2-3; 8 nucleotides align to TRBD1. Germline CDR1 reads SGHDT; CDR2 reads YYEEEE. J gave up 5 bases and V 0 bases, and 5 bases lay outside the gene matches. The CDR3 length is 15 residues. Combining the CDR3 with reference TRBV5-6 and TRBJ2-3 gives the whole variable domain DAGVTQSPTHLIKTRGQQVTLRCSPKSGHDTVSWYQQALGQGPQFIFQYYEEEERQRGNFPDRFSGHQFPNYSSELNVNALLLGDSALYLCASSLVQGAVDTQYFGPGTRLTVL.

The genes are TRBV19 and TRBJ1-6; 7 bases align to TRBD1. Germline V gives CDR1 LNHDA, CDR2 SQIVND (reference sequence). V trimming: 8 bases; J trimming: 6 bases; junction bases outside the gene matches: 4. This CDR3 region has 13 residues. The CDR3 is CASSGQLNSPLHF. The CDR3 DNA is TGTGCCAGTTCGGGACAGCTTAATTCACCCCTCCACTTT.

This clone came up once. The chain links TRBV18 to TRBJ1-4; 7 bases are shared with TRBD1. V shed 6 bases and J 4 bases; nucleotides not matched to a gene: 5. This CDR3 contains 14 residues. The germline gives CDR1 KGHSH, CDR2 LQKENI. The DNA of the CDR3 is TGTGCCAGCTCGCGGGGACAGTATAATGAAAAACTGTTTTTT. This encodes CASSRGQYNEKLFF.

The chain links TRBV9 to TRBJ1-1; TRBD1 might be the D (6 bases). The CDR3 has 14 residues. Trimming removed 4 bases from V and 5 bases from J, with 15 bases in between. CDR1 and CDR2 from the germline V gene are SGDLS and YYNGEE. DNA of the CDR3: TGTGCCAGCAGCCGCCGGGGGGCGAGTACTGAAGCTTTCTTT. Translated, it gives CASSRRGASTEAFF.

V is TRBV5-6 and J is TRBJ2-7; D remains ambiguous. V was shortened by 2 bases and J by 4 bases, with 7 bases between the two germline ends. The CDR3 has 12 amino acids. The germline CDR1 and CDR2 sequences are SGHDT and YYEEEE. CDR3 sequence reads: CASSLEDYEQYF. CDR3 coding DNA: TGTGCCAGCAGCTTAGAGGATTACGAGCAGTACTTC.

The chain links TRBV7-8 to TRBJ2-7; D not certain. The CDR3 runs 14 residues. Germline CDR1 is SGHVS and CDR2 is FQNEAQ. Trimming took off 2 bases at V and 2 bases at J, with 10 bases between the two ends. In DNA, the CDR3 is TGTGCCAGCAGCTTAAACCCTAGAGCCTACGAGCAGTACTTC. It yields the protein CASSLNPRAYEQYF.

This clone was observed a single time. The chain carries TRBV29-1 and TRBJ2-7; TRBD2 matches at 10 bases. In germline, CDR1 is SQVTM, CDR2 ANQGSEA. The CDR3 runs to 13 residues. The ends lost 3 bases at V and 7 bases at J; junction bases unmatched: 6. The CDR3 protein is CSVEGLAGDEQYF. As DNA, the CDR3 is TGCAGCGTTGAGGGTCTAGCGGGAGATGAGCAGTACTTC.

V and J are TRBV2 and TRBJ2-5, with 10 bases matching TRBD1. The germline CDR1 and CDR2 sequences are SNHLY and FYNNEI. V shed 6 bases, J shed 7 bases, and the junction held 2 bases outside the gene matches. The CDR3 is 12 amino acids. Here the CDR3 reads CASSGQGGTQYF. DNA of the CDR3: TGTGCCAGCAGCGGACAGGGGGGGACCCAGTACTTC.

The genes are TRBV7-2 and TRBJ1-1; TRBD1 matches at 7 bases. J gave up 0 bases and V 8 bases, and 6 bases lay outside the gene matches. There are 14 residues in the CDR3. In germline, CDR1 is SGHTA, CDR2 FQGNSA. The CDR3 region has the DNA TGTGCCAGCGCCCCGACAGGGTTGAACACTGAAGCTTTCTTT. Translated: CASAPTGLNTEAFF.

J is TRBJ2-2 and V is TRBV11-2, with 14 nucleotides matching TRBD2. J gave up 7 bases and V 7 bases, and 11 bases lay outside the gene matches. The CDR3 spans 17 residues. CDR1 and CDR2 (germline): SGHAT, FQNNGV. The CDR3 reads CASTSPGLAGANGELFF. The CDR3 DNA reads TGTGCCAGCACCTCTCCGGGACTAGCGGGGGCCAACGGGGAGCTGTTTTTT.

Of note for this clone: The sample has other DNA sequences that encode this CDR3 too. V usage is TRBV12-3 or TRBV12-4 and J usage is TRBJ1-5; 8 bases fit TRBD1. The CDR3 spans 13 residues. The junction had 2 bases not matched to a gene; V was cut back by 6 bases and J by 4 bases. CDR3 region: CASSGQGNQPQHF. CDR3 DNA: TGTGCCAGCAGCGGACAGGGTAATCAGCCCCAGCATTTT.

The genes are TRBV5-4 and TRBJ2-5; 7 nucleotides align to TRBD2. The V gene end was trimmed by 0 bases and the J gene end by 3 bases; junction bases not matched to a gene: 2. CDR1 and CDR2 (germline): SGHNT, YYREEE (reference sequence). This CDR3 contains 14 residues. CDR3 DNA: TGTGCCAGCAGCTTGGGGGGAGGGGAAGAGACCCAGTACTTC. It specifies CASSLGGGEETQYF.

The J gene is TRBJ2-1, the V gene TRBV5-4, with D possibly matching TRBD1 (6 bases). Germline V gene lookup returns CDR1 SGHNT and CDR2 YYREEE (reference sequence). This CDR3 spans 15 amino acids. Trimming removed 3 bases at V and 2 bases at J, with 12 bases between. The CDR3 bases are TGTGCCAGCAGCTCGGACAGCACCCCCTACAATGAGCAGTTCTTC. Amino acid sequence: CASSSDSTPYNEQFF. Full variable domain (rest looked up from reference TRBV5-4 and TRBJ2-1): ETGVTQSPTHLIKTRGQQVTLRCSSQSGHNTVSWYQQALGQGPQFIFQYYREEENGRGNFPPRFSGLQFPNYSSELNVNALELDDSALYLCASSSDSTPYNEQFFGPGTRLTVL.

This clone is a singleton in its sample. The genes are TRBV6-6 and TRBJ2-1; TRBD2 matches 7 bases. The CDR3 contains 13 residues. V trimming: 4 bases; J trimming: 9 bases; junction bases outside the gene matches: 6. Per the germline V gene, CDR1 is MNHNY and CDR2 is SVGAGI (reference sequence). CDR3 sequence (DNA): TGTGCCAGCAGTTTGGGAGGGGCAAGTGAGCAGTTCTTC. It codes for CASSLGGASEQFF.

This chain joins TRBV7-9 and TRBJ2-7; D perhaps matches TRBD2 (7 bases). CDR3 length: 14 residues. Looked up from germline, CDR1 is SEHNR and CDR2 is FQNEAQ (reference sequence). V was trimmed by 5 bases and J by 3 bases, leaving 14 bases between them. CDR3 region: CASSPGEGGYEQYF. CDR3 nucleotides: TGTGCCAGCAGCCCAGGGGAGGGAGGCTACGAGCAGTACTTC.

The CDR3: CASSLVQEGNTEAFF. The CDR3, as DNA: TGCGCCAGCAGCTTGGTACAGGAGGGGAACACTGAAGCTTTCTTT. The V gene is TRBV5-1, the J gene TRBJ1-1, with D possibly TRBD1 on 5 matching bases. The germline V and J ends were trimmed by 0 bases and 1 base, with 10 bases remaining between them. CDR3 size: 15 residues. Germline V gives CDR1 SGHRS, CDR2 YFSETQ.

V is TRBV5-3 and J is TRBJ2-2; 10 nucleotides agree with TRBD2. TRBV5-3 carries the ORF label, with uncertain function. V was clipped by 10 bases and J by 2 bases; unmatched bases: 5. The CDR3 extends over 14 amino acids. CDR3 bases: TGTGCCCGCTCTAGCGGGAGTAACACCGGGGAGCTGTTTTTT. Its protein is CARSSGSNTGELFF.

This chain uses TRBV13 with TRBJ2-7, with 8 nucleotides matching TRBD2. V gave up 3 bases and J gave up 2 bases; unmatched junction bases: 3. Germline CDR1 PRHDT, CDR2 FYEKMQ (reference sequence). This CDR3 contains 14 residues. The CDR3 DNA reads TGTGCCAGCAGCTTCAGCGGGAGCACCTACGAGCAGTACTTC. This encodes CASSFSGSTYEQYF.

The chain uses TRBV19 and TRBJ1-6; no clear D. The V gene lost 3 bases and the J gene lost 10 bases, with 7 bases spanning the gap. The V gene's germline CDR1 is LNHDA and CDR2 SQIVND (reference sequence). The CDR3 covers 12 residues. The CDR3 reads CASSIRGSPLHF. The CDR3, as DNA: TGTGCCAGTAGTATTCGAGGCTCACCCCTCCACTTT.

The chain couples TRBV19 to TRBJ2-1, with D possibly TRBD1 on 7 matching bases. CDR3 size: 13 residues. Trimming removed 3 bases at V and 7 bases at J, with 10 bases between. From germline, CDR1 is LNHDA and CDR2 SQIVND (reference sequence). CDR3 bases: TGTGCCAGTAGTATGGCAGGGGGGAATGAGCAGTTCTTC. This gives the protein CASSMAGGNEQFF.

This chain's CDR3 is CASSMGKGGGWSNTEAFF. In DNA form, the CDR3 reads TGTGCCAGTAGTATGGGCAAAGGAGGCGGGTGGTCGAACACTGAAGCTTTCTTT. This chain uses TRBV19 with TRBJ1-1; D is unresolved. Germline-derived CDR1 and CDR2 are LNHDA and SQIVND (reference sequence). The germline V and J ends were trimmed by 3 bases and 1 base, with 21 bases remaining between them. This CDR3 region has 18 residues.

V usage is TRBV29-1 and J usage is TRBJ2-7; D is unresolved. This CDR3 is 11 amino acids long. CDR1 and CDR2 (germline): SQVTM, ANQGSEA. The ends were cut back, 5 bases at V and 2 bases at J, with 7 bases in the middle. CDR3 in amino acids: CSVKSTYEQYF. For the CDR3, the DNA is TGCAGCGTTAAATCAACCTACGAGCAGTACTTC.

The CDR3, as DNA: TGTGCCACCAGTGTCGCGGTGAACACCGGGGAGCTGTTTTTT. Its translation: CATSVAVNTGELFF. This sequence joins TRBV24-1 and TRBJ2-2; no reliable D call. Looked up from germline, CDR1 is KGHDR and CDR2 is SFDVKD. CDR3 length: 14 amino acids. Trimming removed 5 bases at V and 1 base at J, with 7 bases between.

This clone was counted only a few times. This sequence joins TRBV3-1 (or the pseudogene TRBV3-2) and TRBJ2-7; the match to TRBD2 covers 9 bases. The CDR3 consists of 17 residues. After removal of 2 bases from V and 5 bases from J, the junction contained 13 bases not matched to a gene. Per germline, CDR1 LGHDT and CDR2 YNNKEL (reference sequence). CDR3 bases: TGTGCCAGCAGCCAATGGGGTAGCGGGAGCGATTTTAACGAGCAGTACTTC. Protein product: CASSQWGSGSDFNEQYF.

This sequence joins TRBV6-2 or TRBV6-3 and TRBJ1-5; the D is unclear. Germline V gives CDR1 MNHEY, CDR2 SVGEGT. The CDR3 is made up of 14 amino acids. Trimming shortened V by 6 bases and J by 0 bases, and 9 bases separated the two germline ends. In DNA form, the CDR3 reads TGTGCCAGCAGCGAACAGCTTAGCAATCAGCCCCAGCATTTT. It encodes CASSEQLSNQPQHF.

The chain joins TRBV19 to TRBJ2-2; tentatively, D is TRBD2 (5 bases). The CDR3 totals 14 residues. Germline loops: CDR1 LNHDA, CDR2 SQIVND (reference sequence). Trimming pared 9 bases from V and 3 bases from J, leaving 14 bases between. CDR3 sequence (DNA): TGTGCCAGCCACTCGGGAAGAGACACCGGGGAGCTGTTTTTT. Residues: CASHSGRDTGELFF.

The rearrangement uses TRBV5-1 and TRBJ1-4, with D uncertain. This CDR3 has 15 residues. The germline V gene encodes CDR1 SGHRS and CDR2 YFSETQ. The V and J ends lost 0 bases and 5 bases respectively, with 11 bases between them. This CDR3 reads CASSLAQLENEKLFF. CDR3 coding DNA: TGCGCCAGCAGCTTGGCTCAGCTAGAAAATGAAAAACTGTTTTTT.

The V and J genes are TRBV7-9 and TRBJ1-2, with a possible D match to TRBD1 (5 bases). The CDR3 loop spans 13 amino acids. Germline-derived CDR1 and CDR2 are SEHNR and FQNEAQ (reference sequence). Trimming removed 7 bases at V and 4 bases at J, with 13 bases between. The CDR3: CASTFQGGYGYTF. In DNA form, the CDR3 reads TGTGCCAGCACGTTCCAGGGTGGCTATGGCTACACCTTC.

The rearrangement joins TRBV19 to TRBJ1-5; D possibly corresponds to TRBD1 (6 bases). This CDR3 has 15 amino acids. Germline assignment: CDR1 LNHDA and CDR2 SQIVND (reference sequence). The V and J ends lost 3 bases and 1 base respectively, with 10 bases between them. Written as DNA, the CDR3 is TGTGCCAGTAGTATGCGGGGGCCAAGCAATCAGCCCCAGCATTTT. As protein: CASSMRGPSNQPQHF.

The chain has TRBV27 and TRBJ2-1, with 12 bases that match TRBD2. Trimming cost V 6 bases and J 11 bases; bases outside gene matches: 5. The CDR3 extends over 13 amino acids. The germline V gene has CDR1 MNHEY and CDR2 SMNVEV (reference sequence). The chain's CDR3 is CASSHRTSGKQFF. The CDR3 DNA reads as TGTGCCAGCAGCCATAGGACTAGCGGGAAGCAGTTCTTC.

This chain joins TRBV29-1 and TRBJ1-1; possible D gene TRBD1, 6 bases. V lost 5 bases and J lost 0, with 10 bases in between. The CDR3 spans 13 residues. Germline CDR1 and CDR2: SQVTM and ANQGSEA. CDR3 DNA sequence: TGCAGCGTTTCGGGACACTTGAACACTGAAGCTTTCTTT. Translating gives CSVSGHLNTEAFF.